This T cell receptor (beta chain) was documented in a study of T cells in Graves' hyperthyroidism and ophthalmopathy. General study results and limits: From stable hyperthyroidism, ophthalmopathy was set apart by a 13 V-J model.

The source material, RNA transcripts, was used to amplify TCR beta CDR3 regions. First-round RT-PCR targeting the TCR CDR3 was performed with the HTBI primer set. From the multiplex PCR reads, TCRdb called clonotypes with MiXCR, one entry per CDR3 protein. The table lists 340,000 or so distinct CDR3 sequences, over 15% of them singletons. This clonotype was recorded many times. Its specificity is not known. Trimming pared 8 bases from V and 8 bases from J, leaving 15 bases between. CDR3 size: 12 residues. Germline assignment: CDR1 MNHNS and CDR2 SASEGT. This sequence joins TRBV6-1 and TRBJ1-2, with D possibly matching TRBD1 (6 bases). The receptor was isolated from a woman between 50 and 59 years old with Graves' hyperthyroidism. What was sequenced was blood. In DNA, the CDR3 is TGTGCCAGCGGAGACAGGAAAAGCGGCTACACCTTC. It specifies CASGDRKSGYTF.